These 11 T cell receptor beta chains were sequenced from one sample in a study of blood T cell repertoires in COVID-19 (dated by TCRdb to about 2020). Libraries were prepared through the immunoSEQ multiplex PCR assay. Entries here come from immuneACCESS through TCRdb and include only in-frame sequences with V and J called. Some clones fail to appear in such tables; in the studies checked, an unresolved V gene covers under half of the shortfall, and the cause of the remainder is unknown. The sample table records more than 350,000 clones; 70% to 90% of these occur just once. Together, the top ten hold around 9.3% of the sample. Sequencing was carried out using peripheral blood. These receptors were taken from a woman in her 30s with COVID-19, enrolled during active disease.

This chain uses TRBV29-1 with TRBJ1-5; 8 bases match TRBD1. The CDR3 is 14 amino acids. Germline V CDR1 and CDR2: SQVTM, ANQGSEA. V dropped 5 bases and J dropped 5; count of bases not matched to a gene: 8. Here the CDR3 DNA reads TGCAGCGTTTCCACAGGGGGATTCGATCAGCCCCAGCATTTT. Its translation: CSVSTGGFDQPQHF.

The gene calls are TRBV2 and TRBJ2-7; 10 bases match TRBD2. Germline CDR1 and CDR2: SNHLY and FYNNEI. V was clipped by 7 bases and J by 2 bases; unmatched bases: 5. CDR3 length: 14 residues. Written as DNA, the CDR3 is TGTGCCAGCAAAATAGCGGGAGGCCCCTACGAGCAGTACTTC. Amino acids: CASKIAGGPYEQYF.

This clone was picked up one time. The V call is TRBV15, the J call TRBJ2-3, with D tentatively TRBD2 (5 bases). CDR1 is LNHNV and CDR2 is YYDKDF in the germline V gene (reference sequence). The CDR3 covers 15 residues. The V end lost 0 bases, the J end lost 2 bases, and 9 bases lay between the germline ends. The CDR3 DNA follows: TGTGCCACCAGCAGAGATCGGAGGTACACAGATACGCAGTATTTT. It is translated as CATSRDRRYTDTQYF.

The rearrangement joins TRBV10-3 to TRBJ2-5; 11 bases line up with TRBD1. V lost 4 bases, J lost 6 bases, and 4 bases stayed unmatched. This CDR3 has 14 residues. Germline loops: CDR1 ENHRY, CDR2 SYGVKD. This CDR3 is CAISAGQGAQTQYF. CDR3 in DNA: TGTGCCATCAGTGCAGGACAGGGGGCCCAGACCCAGTACTTC.

J is TRBJ2-4 and V is TRBV28, with 7 bases identical to TRBD2. There are 15 residues in the CDR3. From germline, CDR1 is MDHEN and CDR2 SYDVKM. With V trimmed by 1 base and J by 8 bases, 8 bases remained unmatched. The CDR3 sequence is CASSLFGRGVDIQYF. The CDR3, as DNA: TGTGCCAGCAGTTTATTTGGGAGGGGAGTGGACATTCAGTACTTC.

The rearrangement uses TRBV24-1 and TRBJ2-7; possibly TRBD1 for D (6 bases). Germline V gene data show CDR1 as KGHDR and CDR2 as SFDVKD. Deletions cut 9 bases from V and 1 base from J, with 12 bases between. The CDR3 has 13 amino acids. CDR3 nucleotide sequence: TGTGCCACCCAACAGGGTTCTTCCTACGAGCAGTACTTC. Encoded protein: CATQQGSSYEQYF.

The gene calls are TRBV30 and TRBJ1-2; D ambiguous. Germline V gives CDR1 GTSNPN, CDR2 SVGIG (reference sequence). The CDR3 totals 11 residues. The ends were cut back, 2 bases at V and 7 bases at J, with 8 bases in the middle. The CDR3 nucleotides read TGTGCCTGGAGTCGGGAAGGTGGCTACACCTTC. This codes for CAWSREGGYTF. Filled out from reference TRBV30 and TRBJ1-2, the complete variable domain reads SQTIHQWPATLVQPVGSPLSLECTVEGTSNPNLYWYRQAAGRGLQLLFYSVGIGQISSEVPQNLSASRPQDRQFILSSKKLLLSDSGFYLCAWSREGGYTFGSGTRLTVV.

This chain joins TRBV19 and TRBJ2-1; TRBD2 agrees at 7 bases. This CDR3 contains 12 residues. Per germline, CDR1 LNHDA and CDR2 SQIVND (reference sequence). Unmatched junction bases numbered 8, after V lost 10 bases and J lost 8 bases. This chain's CDR3 is CATSSGGDEQFF. The CDR3 nucleotides read TGTGCCACCTCATCTGGGGGGGATGAGCAGTTCTTC.

The chain is built from TRBV13 and TRBJ1-3; D might be TRBD1 (5 bases). This CDR3 contains 17 residues. Per germline, CDR1 PRHDT and CDR2 FYEKMQ (reference sequence). V was shortened by 5 bases and J by 4 bases, with 21 bases between the two germline ends. CDR3 nucleotides: TGTGCCAGCAGCCTAGCCCCATCAGACAGTAGGGGAAACACCATATATTTT. This codes for CASSLAPSDSRGNTIYF.

This chain uses TRBV2 with TRBJ2-1, with 10 bases matching TRBD2. Germline CDR1 SNHLY, CDR2 FYNNEI. This CDR3 comprises 12 residues. The trim removed 7 bases at V and 13 bases at J, leaving 7 bases unmatched. DNA of the CDR3: TGTGCCAGCAAAGAGGGGACTAGCGTTCAGTTCTTC. It is translated as CASKEGTSVQFF.

This chain links TRBV5-6 with TRBJ1-3, with TRBD1 as a possible D gene (6 bases). The CDR3 covers 15 residues. V was trimmed by 0 bases and J by 0 bases, leaving 7 bases between them. Per the germline V gene, CDR1 is SGHDT and CDR2 is YYEEEE. The CDR3 DNA is TGTGCCAGCAGCTTGGTGGACAGCTCTGGAAACACCATATATTTT. Protein: CASSLVDSSGNTIYF. Full variable domain (remainder filled in from reference TRBV5-6 and TRBJ1-3): DAGVTQSPTHLIKTRGQQVTLRCSPKSGHDTVSWYQQALGQGPQFIFQYYEEEERQRGNFPDRFSGHQFPNYSSELNVNALLLGDSALYLCASSLVDSSGNTIYFGEGSWLTVV.